This T cell receptor beta chain is drawn from a study of monozygotic twins with inflammatory bowel disease. Whole-study findings and limits: The inverse Simpson measure of TCRbeta diversity was lower in IBD patients than in healthy co-twins.

The CDR3 has 15 residues. Germline CDR1 is MDHEN and CDR2 is SYDVKM. Comment on this clonotype: Its specificity is not known.

Following a re-call of the 5' RACE reads, TCRdb has one entry per CDR3 protein and lacks DNA. This sample's clone table lists a few hundred thousand distinct CDR3 sequences. Sequencing used blood. V and J are TRBV28 and TRBJ2-3; absent DNA, TCRdb's TRBD1 call cannot be checked. The receptor was derived from a human donor with ulcerative colitis or Crohn's disease, or a healthy co-twin of an affected twin (not recorded which). The CDR3 spells CASSPGQGGTRTQYF.